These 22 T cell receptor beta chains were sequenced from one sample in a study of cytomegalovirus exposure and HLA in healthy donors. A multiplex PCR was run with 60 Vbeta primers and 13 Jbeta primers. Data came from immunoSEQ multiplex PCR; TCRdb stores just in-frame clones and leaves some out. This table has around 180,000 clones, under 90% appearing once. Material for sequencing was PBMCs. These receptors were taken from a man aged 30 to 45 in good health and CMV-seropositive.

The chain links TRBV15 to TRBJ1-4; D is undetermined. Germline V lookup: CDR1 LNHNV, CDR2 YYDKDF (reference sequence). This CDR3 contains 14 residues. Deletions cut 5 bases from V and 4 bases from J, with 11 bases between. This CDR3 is CATSLDRGNEKLFF. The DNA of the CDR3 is TGTGCCACCAGCCTCGATCGGGGTAATGAAAAACTGTTTTTT. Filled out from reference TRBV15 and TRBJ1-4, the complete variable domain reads DAMVIQNPRYQVTQFGKPVTLSCSQTLNHNVMYWYQQKSSQAPKLLFHYYDKDFNNEADTPDNFQSRRPNTSFCFLDIRSPGLGDTAMYLCATSLDRGNEKLFFGSGTQLSVL.

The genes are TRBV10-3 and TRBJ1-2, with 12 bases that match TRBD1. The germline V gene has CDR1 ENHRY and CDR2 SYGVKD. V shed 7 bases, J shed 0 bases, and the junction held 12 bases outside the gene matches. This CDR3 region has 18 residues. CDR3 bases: TGTGCCATCACAGGCGGGGGACAGGGGGCAGCCTCTAACTATGGCTACACCTTC. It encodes CAITGGGQGAASNYGYTF.

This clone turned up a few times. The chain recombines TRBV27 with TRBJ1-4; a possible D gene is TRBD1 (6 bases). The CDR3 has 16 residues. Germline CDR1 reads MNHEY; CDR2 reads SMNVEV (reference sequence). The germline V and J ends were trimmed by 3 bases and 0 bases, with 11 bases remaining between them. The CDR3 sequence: CASSFVGAATNEKLFF. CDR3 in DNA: TGTGCCAGCAGTTTCGTGGGGGCAGCAACTAATGAAAAACTGTTTTTT.

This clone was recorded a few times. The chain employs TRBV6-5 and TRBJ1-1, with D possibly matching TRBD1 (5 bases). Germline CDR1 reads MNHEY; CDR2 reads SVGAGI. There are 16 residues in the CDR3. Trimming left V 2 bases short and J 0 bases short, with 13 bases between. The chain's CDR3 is CASSYDSLRVNTEAFF. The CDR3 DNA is TGTGCCAGCAGTTACGACAGCCTAAGGGTGAACACTGAAGCTTTCTTT.

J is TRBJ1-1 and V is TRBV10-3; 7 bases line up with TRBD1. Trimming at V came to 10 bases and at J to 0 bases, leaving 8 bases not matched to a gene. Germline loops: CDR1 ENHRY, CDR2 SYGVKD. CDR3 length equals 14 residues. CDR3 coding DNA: TGTGCCACGGGGACGGGACAGTTGAACACTGAAGCTTTCTTT. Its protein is CATGTGQLNTEAFF.

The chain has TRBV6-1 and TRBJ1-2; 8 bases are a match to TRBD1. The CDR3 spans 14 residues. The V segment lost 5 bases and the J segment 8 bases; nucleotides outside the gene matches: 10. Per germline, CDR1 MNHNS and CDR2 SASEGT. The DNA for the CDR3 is TGTGCCAGCAGTCCCGACAGGGGCAGCTCCGGCTACACCTTC. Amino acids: CASSPDRGSSGYTF.

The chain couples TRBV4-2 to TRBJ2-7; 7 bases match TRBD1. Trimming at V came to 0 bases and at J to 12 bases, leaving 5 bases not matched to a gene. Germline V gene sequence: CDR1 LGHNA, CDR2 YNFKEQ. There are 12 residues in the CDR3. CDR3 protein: CASSQEGTVLYF. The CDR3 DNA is TGTGCCAGCAGCCAAGAAGGGACAGTGTTGTACTTC.

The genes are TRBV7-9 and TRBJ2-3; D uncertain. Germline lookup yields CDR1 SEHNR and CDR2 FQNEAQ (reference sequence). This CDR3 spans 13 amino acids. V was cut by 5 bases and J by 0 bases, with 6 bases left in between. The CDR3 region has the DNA TGTGCCAGCAGCCGTACTAGCACAGATACGCAGTATTTT. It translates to CASSRTSTDTQYF. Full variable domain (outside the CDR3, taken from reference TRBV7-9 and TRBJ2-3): DTGVSQNPRHKITKRGQNVTFRCDPISEHNRLYWYRQTLGQGPEFLTYFQNEAQLEKSRLLSDRFSAERPKGSFSTLEIQRTEQGDSAMYLCASSRTSTDTQYFGPGTRLTVL.

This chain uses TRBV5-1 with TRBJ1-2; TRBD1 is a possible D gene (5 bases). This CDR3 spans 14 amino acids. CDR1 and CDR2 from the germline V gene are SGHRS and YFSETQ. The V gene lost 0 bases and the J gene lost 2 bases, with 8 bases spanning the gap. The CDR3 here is CASSLVAGNYGYTF. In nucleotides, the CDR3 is TGCGCCAGCAGCTTGGTGGCAGGGAACTATGGCTACACCTTC.

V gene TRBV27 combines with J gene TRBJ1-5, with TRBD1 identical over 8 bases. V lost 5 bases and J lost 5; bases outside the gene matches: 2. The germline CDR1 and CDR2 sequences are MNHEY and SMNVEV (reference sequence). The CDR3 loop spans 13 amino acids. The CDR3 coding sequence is TGTGCCAGCAGTCTGGACAGGGATCAGCCCCAGCATTTT. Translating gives CASSLDRDQPQHF.

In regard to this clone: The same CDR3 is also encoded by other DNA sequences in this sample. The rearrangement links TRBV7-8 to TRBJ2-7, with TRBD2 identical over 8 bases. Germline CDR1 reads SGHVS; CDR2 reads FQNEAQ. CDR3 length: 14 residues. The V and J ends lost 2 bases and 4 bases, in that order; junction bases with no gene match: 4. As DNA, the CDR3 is TGTGCCAGCAGCTTACGGGGGGGCGGGTACGAGCAGTACTTC. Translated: CASSLRGGGYEQYF.

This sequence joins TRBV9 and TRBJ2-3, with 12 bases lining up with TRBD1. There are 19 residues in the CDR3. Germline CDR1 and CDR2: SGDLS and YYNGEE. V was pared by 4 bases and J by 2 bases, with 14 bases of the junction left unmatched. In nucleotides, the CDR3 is TGTGCCAGCAGCATCCACCGGGACAGGGGGCTTGGATTCACAGATACGCAGTATTTT. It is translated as CASSIHRDRGLGFTDTQYF.

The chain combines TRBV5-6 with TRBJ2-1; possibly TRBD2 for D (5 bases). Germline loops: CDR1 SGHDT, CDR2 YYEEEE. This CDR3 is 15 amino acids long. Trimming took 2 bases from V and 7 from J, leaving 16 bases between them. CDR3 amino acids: CASSLTRAFGNEQFF. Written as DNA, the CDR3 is TGTGCCAGCAGCTTAACGAGGGCCTTTGGTAATGAGCAGTTCTTC.

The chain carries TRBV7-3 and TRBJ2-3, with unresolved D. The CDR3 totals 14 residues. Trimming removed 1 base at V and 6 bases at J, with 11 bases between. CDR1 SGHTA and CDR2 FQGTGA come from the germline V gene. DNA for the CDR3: TGTGCCAGCAGCTTAAGTGGAGCCGGGGATACGCAGTATTTT. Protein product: CASSLSGAGDTQYF.

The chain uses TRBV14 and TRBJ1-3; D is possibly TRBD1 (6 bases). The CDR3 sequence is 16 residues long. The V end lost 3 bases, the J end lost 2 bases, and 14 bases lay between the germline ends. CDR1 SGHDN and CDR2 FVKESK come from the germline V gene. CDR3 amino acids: CASSQNQGRTGNTIYF. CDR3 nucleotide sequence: TGTGCCAGCAGCCAGAATCAGGGGCGGACTGGAAACACCATATATTTT.

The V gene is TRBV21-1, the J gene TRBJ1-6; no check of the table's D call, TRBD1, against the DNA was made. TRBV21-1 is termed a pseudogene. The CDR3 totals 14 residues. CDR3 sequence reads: CASSTGTKRTPLHF. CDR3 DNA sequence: TGTGCCAGCAGCACCGGGACAAAACGGACACCCCTCCACTTT.

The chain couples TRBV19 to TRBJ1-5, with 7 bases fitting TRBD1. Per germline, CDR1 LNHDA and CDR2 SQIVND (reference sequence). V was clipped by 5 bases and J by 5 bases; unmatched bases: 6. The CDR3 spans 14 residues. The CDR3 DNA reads TGTGCCAGTAGTTGGGGGCAGGGGGATCAGCCCCAGCATTTT. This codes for CASSWGQGDQPQHF.

DNA for the CDR3: TGTGCCAGCAGTGAAGCGCTAGGAGATGGAAACACCATATATTTT. The encoded protein is CASSEALGDGNTIYF. The rearrangement links TRBV6-1 to TRBJ1-3, with unresolved D. Germline V gene lookup returns CDR1 MNHNS and CDR2 SASEGT. The V and J ends lost 0 bases and 3 bases respectively, with 9 bases between them. This CDR3 is built from 15 residues.

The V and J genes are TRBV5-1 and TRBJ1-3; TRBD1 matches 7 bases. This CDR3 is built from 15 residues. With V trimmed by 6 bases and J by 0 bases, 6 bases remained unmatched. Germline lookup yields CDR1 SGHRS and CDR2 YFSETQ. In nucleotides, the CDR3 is TGCGCCAGCACCCTTGGGACAGACTCTGGAAACACCATATATTTT. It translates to CASTLGTDSGNTIYF.

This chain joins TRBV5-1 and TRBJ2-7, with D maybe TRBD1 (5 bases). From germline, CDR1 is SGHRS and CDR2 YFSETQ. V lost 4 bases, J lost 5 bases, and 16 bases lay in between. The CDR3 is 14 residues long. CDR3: CASSGKAGFNEQYF. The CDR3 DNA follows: TGCGCCAGCAGCGGTAAGGCAGGGTTTAACGAGCAGTACTTC.

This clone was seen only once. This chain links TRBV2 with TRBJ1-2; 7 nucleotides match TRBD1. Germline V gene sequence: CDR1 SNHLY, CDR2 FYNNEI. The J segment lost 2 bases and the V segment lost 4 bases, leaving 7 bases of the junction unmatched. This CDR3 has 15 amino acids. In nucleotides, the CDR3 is TGTGCCAGCAGTGTCACGACAGGGCCCAACTATGGCTACACCTTC. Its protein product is CASSVTTGPNYGYTF.

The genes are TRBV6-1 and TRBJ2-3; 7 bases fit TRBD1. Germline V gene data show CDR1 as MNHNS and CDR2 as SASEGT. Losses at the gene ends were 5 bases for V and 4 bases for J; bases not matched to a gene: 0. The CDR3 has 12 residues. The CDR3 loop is CASSTGADTQYF. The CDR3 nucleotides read TGTGCCAGCAGTACAGGGGCAGATACGCAGTATTTT.